Below, 14 T cell receptor beta chains from the same sample are listed, as sequenced in a study of cytomegalovirus exposure and HLA in healthy donors. The PCR had 60 Vbeta and 13 Jbeta primers. The method was immunoSEQ multiplex PCR; TCRdb's version includes in-frame clones alone and lacks a portion of them. This listing includes 190,000 or so clones. Sequencing was done on a sample of PBMCs. The receptors originated from a boy aged 5-17 years in good health and CMV-seronegative.

The rearrangement links TRBV7-9 to TRBJ2-5, with D possibly being TRBD2 (6 bases). CDR1 is SEHNR and CDR2 is FQNEAQ in the germline V gene (reference sequence). Trimming shortened V by 7 bases and J by 4 bases, and 13 bases separated the two germline ends. This CDR3 comprises 13 residues. This CDR3 reads CASTAGPRETQYF. The CDR3 DNA reads as TGTGCCAGCACCGCGGGGCCCCGAGAGACCCAGTACTTC.

This chain joins TRBV5-1 and TRBJ2-1; 7 nucleotides line up with TRBD1. The ends lost 6 bases at V and 9 bases at J; junction bases unmatched: 15. Germline lookup yields CDR1 SGHRS and CDR2 YFSETQ. The CDR3 has 15 residues. CDR3 DNA: TGCGCCAGCATCCTCGAGCCCAGGGGGAATACTGAGCAGTTCTTC. Translating gives CASILEPRGNTEQFF. Filled out from reference TRBV5-1 and TRBJ2-1, the complete variable domain reads KAGVTQTPRYLIKTRGQQVTLSCSPISGHRSVSWYQQTPGQGLQFLFEYFSETQRNKGNFPGRFSGRQFSNSRSEMNVSTLELGDSALYLCASILEPRGNTEQFFGPGTRLTVL.

J is TRBJ2-1 and V is TRBV6-5, with 9 bases identical to TRBD1. Germline CDR1 MNHEY, CDR2 SVGAGI. The V gene end was trimmed by 0 bases and the J gene end by 13 bases; junction bases not matched to a gene: 7. This CDR3 region has 14 residues. This CDR3 is CASSYSSGTGYQFF. CDR3 nucleotides: TGTGCCAGCAGTTACTCGTCCGGGACAGGGTACCAGTTCTTC.

The CDR3 loop reads CASSNGKGSNQPQHF. The CDR3 nucleotides read TGTGCCAGCAGCAACGGGAAGGGTAGCAATCAGCCCCAGCATTTT. The chain employs TRBV6-6 and TRBJ1-5; D ambiguous. Per the germline V gene, CDR1 is MNHNY and CDR2 is SVGAGI (reference sequence). V lost 6 bases and J lost 0, with 12 bases in between. CDR3 length: 15 amino acids.

This chain connects TRBV25-1 to TRBJ2-1; TRBD1 matches 9 bases. V lost 6 bases to trimming and J lost 6 bases; unmatched junction nucleotides: 3. The CDR3 has 13 amino acids. Per the germline V gene, CDR1 is MGHDK and CDR2 is SYGVNS. CDR3 sequence: CASRLTGGNEQFF. The CDR3 bases are TGTGCCAGCAGATTGACAGGGGGCAATGAGCAGTTCTTC.

V and J are TRBV30 and TRBJ2-1; 8 bases line up with TRBD2. CDR3 length: 13 amino acids. With 3 bases clipped from V and 10 bases from J, the junction kept 8 bases outside the gene matches. CDR1 GTSNPN and CDR2 SVGIG come from the germline V gene (reference sequence). In DNA form, the CDR3 reads TGTGCCTGGAGCCAGCGGGGGCCGGGAGAGCAGTTCTTC. The encoded protein is CAWSQRGPGEQFF.

The V call is TRBV2, the J call TRBJ2-5, with 9 bases fitting TRBD1. In germline, CDR1 is SNHLY, CDR2 FYNNEI. The CDR3 contains 15 residues. V dropped 3 bases and J dropped 4; count of bases not matched to a gene: 6. As DNA, the CDR3 is TGTGCCAGCAGTGATTGGACAGGGGATGGAGAGACCCAGTACTTC. This translates into CASSDWTGDGETQYF.

This rearrangement joins TRBV30 to TRBJ1-4, with TRBD1 matching over 11 bases. The CDR3 has 17 amino acids. Germline CDR1 is GTSNPN and CDR2 is SVGIG (reference sequence). The J segment lost 4 bases and the V segment lost 0 bases, leaving 7 bases of the junction unmatched. Here the CDR3 DNA reads TGTGCCTGGAGTGTAAAGGACAGGGGGCGGGTTAATGAAAAACTGTTTTTT. Translation: CAWSVKDRGRVNEKLFF.

The V call is TRBV2, the J call TRBJ1-1; 9 bases fit TRBD1. J was trimmed by 2 bases and V by 4 bases; bases with no gene match: 2. From germline, CDR1 is SNHLY and CDR2 FYNNEI. The CDR3 is 14 residues long. The CDR3 sequence is CASSGQGVNTEAFF. CDR3 coding DNA: TGTGCCAGCAGTGGACAGGGGGTTAACACTGAAGCTTTCTTT.

The chain joins TRBV4-1 to TRBJ1-2; unclear D gene. This CDR3 contains 14 residues. Trimming stripped 0 bases from V and 8 bases from J, with 13 bases between. Germline loops: CDR1 MGHRA, CDR2 YSYEKL. CDR3 nucleotide sequence: TGCGCCAGCAGCCAAGATCACGGAGCTTTGGGCTACACCTTC. This gives the protein CASSQDHGALGYTF.

The V call is TRBV7-9, the J call TRBJ2-7; weak D call: TRBD1 (6 bases). The germline gives CDR1 SEHNR, CDR2 FQNEAQ (reference sequence). V lost 5 bases, J lost 10 bases, and 27 bases lay in between. This CDR3 contains 16 residues. The CDR3 reads CASSGPDSRTANKQYF. The CDR3 DNA reads as TGTGCCAGCAGCGGTCCGGACTCTCGGACAGCCAACAAACAGTACTTC.

V is TRBV6-1 and J is TRBJ2-3, with D perhaps matching TRBD2 (6 bases). The germline V gene encodes CDR1 MNHNS and CDR2 SASEGT. Trimming removed 2 bases from V and 1 base from J, with 13 bases in between. The length of the CDR3 is 16 residues. Written as DNA, the CDR3 is TGTGCCAGCAGTGAATTGAGGGGAGGAGGCACAGATACGCAGTATTTT. Its translation is CASSELRGGGTDTQYF.

J is TRBJ1-2 and V is TRBV7-9; perhaps TRBD1 as D (5 bases). CDR1 is SEHNR, CDR2 FQNEAQ, per germline (reference sequence). Trimming cost V 1 base and J 8 bases, with 14 bases left between them. This CDR3 spans 14 amino acids. The DNA for the CDR3 is TGTGCCAGCAGCTTAGGGGGCTCGGCGATAGGCTACACCTTC. Its translation: CASSLGGSAIGYTF.

V is TRBV4-3 and J is TRBJ2-3; 7 nucleotides line up with TRBD2. The CDR3 runs to 16 residues. J was trimmed by 4 bases and V by 1 base; bases with no gene match: 8. Germline lookup yields CDR1 LGHNA and CDR2 YSLEER. CDR3 nucleotide sequence: TGCGCCAGCAGCCAAGCAGCGACTAGCCTCGCAGATACGCAGTATTTT. Its protein is CASSQAATSLADTQYF.